This TCR beta chain was obtained from a study of cytomegalovirus exposure and HLA in healthy donors. Study-level points and caveats: TCR beta V- and J-gene trimming, according to a later analysis, was linked to a missense DCLRE1C variant. TCR beta sequences numbering 16,951 were associated with HLA alleles at 0.05 false discovery rate in a later analysis.

13 Jbeta primers and 60 Vbeta primers were used for the PCR. Assay used: immunoSEQ multiplex PCR; TCRdb lists only in-frame clones, some missing. This sample has roughly 81,000 clones, with 60% to 85% found just once. A remark on this clone: Its target is not known.

The CDR3 is 14 amino acids. V lost 0 bases and J 4 bases, leaving 7 bases between the germline ends. Looked up from germline, CDR1 is LNHDA and CDR2 is SQIVND (reference sequence). V is TRBV19 and J is TRBJ1-5; D call uncertain. The sequencing sample was made of PBMCs. The clonotype was recovered from a boy aged 5-17 years in good health and CMV-seronegative. CDR3 amino acids: CASSIDGPNQPQHF. The CDR3 nucleotides are TGTGCCAGTAGTATAGATGGCCCAAATCAGCCCCAGCATTTT.